These T cell receptor beta chains were read from a single sample in a study of monozygotic twins with inflammatory bowel disease. TCRdb re-called the 5' RACE reads; every CDR3 protein appears as one record, without DNA. This sample's table has some 150,000 distinct CDR3 sequences. Sequenced: blood. These TCRs come from a human donor with ulcerative colitis or Crohn's disease, or a healthy co-twin of an affected twin (not recorded which). The CDR3 runs from the conserved cysteine through the conserved F or W.

j_call | v_call | cdr3_aa
TRBJ2-1 | TRBV20-1 | CSASKVISGPQRNEQFF
TRBJ2-5 | TRBV12-3/TRBV12-4 | CASSFRQGTTQYF
TRBJ1-1 | TRBV7-3 | CASSLGSSNTEAFF
TRBJ1-1 | TRBV5-4 | CASSLQLRGTEAFF
TRBJ1-1 | TRBV6-1 | CASTQAGLNTEAFF
TRBJ1-1 | TRBV11-2 | CASSFGKGTEAFF
TRBJ2-5 | TRBV28 | CASGNGQGSSETQYF
TRBJ2-5 | TRBV7-2 | CASSLGRGQETQYF
TRBJ2-5 | TRBV13 | CASSPAGAGETQYF
TRBJ1-2 | TRBV5-1 | CASSLGQNYGYTF
TRBJ2-3 | TRBV5-6 | CASSLVSRDTQYF
TRBJ2-3 | TRBV12-3/TRBV12-4 | CASRQTGTSGRVGTDTQYF
TRBJ2-3 | TRBV6-2/TRBV6-3 | CASTRDILTDTQYF
TRBJ1-2 | TRBV7-9 | CASSAGQVAEGYTF
TRBJ1-2 | TRBV14 | CASSLLSGGAYGYTF
TRBJ2-7 | TRBV5-5 | CASIPGQGTYEQYF
TRBJ2-1 | TRBV7-6 | CASSPPGGRNEQFF
TRBJ1-5 | TRBV3-1 | CASSVGTSHNQPQHF
TRBJ1-6 | TRBV20-1 | CSASLARTSSYNSPLHF
TRBJ1-5 | TRBV7-8 | CASTNRDPASGNQPQHF
TRBJ1-1 | TRBV6-1 | CASSEVFGEPEAFF
TRBJ2-7 | TRBV5-1 | CASEPSPSGKTIQYF
TRBJ1-3 | TRBV5-4 | CASSLKGSGNTIYF
TRBJ2-7 | TRBV19 | CASSLRDSTYEQYF
TRBJ2-1 | TRBV10-3 | CAISGDQGEQFF
TRBJ1-5 | TRBV10-3 | CAISAGPNSNQPQHF
TRBJ2-1 | TRBV27 | CASNLAGGPNNEQFF
TRBJ1-5 | TRBV12-3/TRBV12-4 | CASSSQGGGNRGRKPQHF
TRBJ2-1 | TRBV7-9 | CASTPHFSSNEQFF
TRBJ2-1 | TRBV27 | CASSLSSAGGPRNEQFF
TRBJ1-5 | TRBV6-1 | CASSVGDSNQPQHF
TRBJ2-5 | TRBV12-3/TRBV12-4 | CASSSVTGRETQYF
TRBJ2-3 | TRBV15 | CATSRVTDTQYF
TRBJ2-5 | TRBV12-3/TRBV12-4 | CASSFSSLEYPETQYF
TRBJ2-1 | TRBV7-6 | CASSLADWGQNEQFF